Sequencing of this TCR beta chain was carried out in a study of shared clonotypes between healthy human individuals. An assay was performed, and its level was deep. In the sorted-subset replicate PCRs, 200 ng DNA, 25,000 to 35,000 T cell genomes, was used. Repertoires were generated with immunoSEQ multiplex PCR, while TCRdb's copy carries only in-frame clones and drops some. The top ten clones hold about 0.38% of a sample with around 2.5 million clones, approximately 93% of them seen once. Sequenced sample: naive CD4+ T cells from PBMCs. The subset here: CD45RA+ positively selected. This TCR was sampled from a man aged 18 to 29 in good health. Some clones in this sample may be carry-over from other donors' samples.

The CDR3 protein is CASSSQTGAGGEQYF. CDR3 in DNA: TGTGCCAGCAGCTCCCAGACAGGCGCTGGGGGCGAGCAGTACTTC. The chain is built from TRBV7-2 and TRBJ2-7, with D possibly TRBD1 on 6 matching bases. The germline V and J ends were trimmed by 4 bases and 6 bases, with 19 bases remaining between them. The CDR3 loop spans 15 amino acids. Per the germline V gene, CDR1 is SGHTA and CDR2 is FQGNSA.